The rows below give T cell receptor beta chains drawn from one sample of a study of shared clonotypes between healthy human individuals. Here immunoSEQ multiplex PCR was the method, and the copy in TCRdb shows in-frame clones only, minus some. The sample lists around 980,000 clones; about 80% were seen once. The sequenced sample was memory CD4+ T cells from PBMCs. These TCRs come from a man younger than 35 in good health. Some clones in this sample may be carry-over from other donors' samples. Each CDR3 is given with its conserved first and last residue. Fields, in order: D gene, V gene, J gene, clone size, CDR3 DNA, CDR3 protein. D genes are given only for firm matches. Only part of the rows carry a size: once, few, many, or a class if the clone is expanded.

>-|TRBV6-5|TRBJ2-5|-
TGTGCCAGCAGCGCGGGGAGTGGCCCACAAGAGACCCAGTACTTC
CASSAGSGPQETQYF
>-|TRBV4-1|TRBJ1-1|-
TGCGCCAGCAGCCAAGTTTTTATGGGAGCCCAAGATGGAGCTTTCTTT
CASSQVFMGAQDGAFF
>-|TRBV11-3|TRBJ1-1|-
TGTGCCAGCAGCGCCCGGGGTACGAAAGCTTTCTTT
CASSARGTKAFF
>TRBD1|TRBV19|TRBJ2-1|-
TGTGCCAGTAGGTCGCCAGGGGGCGCCTCCGAAGAGCAGTTCTTC
CASRSPGGASEEQFF
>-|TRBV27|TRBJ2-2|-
TGTGCCAGCGTATACAGGGTGACCGGGGAGCTGTTTTTT
CASVYRVTGELFF
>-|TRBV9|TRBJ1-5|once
TGTGCCAGCAGCTCCGAGCAGGATCAGCCCCAGCATTTT
CASSSEQDQPQHF
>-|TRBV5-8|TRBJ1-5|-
TGTGCCAGCAGCTTCGAGGGGCGGCCCCAGCATTTT
CASSFEGRPQHF
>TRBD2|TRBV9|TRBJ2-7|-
TGTGCCAGCAGCACCGGACTAGCGGGAGGCCCCTACGAGCAGTACTTC
CASSTGLAGGPYEQYF
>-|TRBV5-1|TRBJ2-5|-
TGCGCCAGCAGCTTGGTCCTCCTCAAAGAGACCCAGTACTTC
CASSLVLLKETQYF
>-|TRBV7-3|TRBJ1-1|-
TGTGCCACCTCAGGGGTTGGGAACACTGAAGCTTTCTTT
CATSGVGNTEAFF
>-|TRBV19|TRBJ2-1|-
TGTGCCAGTAGTATCTGGAGCGCCAACAATGAGCAGTTCTTC
CASSIWSANNEQFF
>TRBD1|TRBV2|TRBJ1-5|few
TGTGCCAGCAGTGATAGGACAGGGCGCAATCAGCCCCAGCATTTT
CASSDRTGRNQPQHF
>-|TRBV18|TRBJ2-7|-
TGTGCCAGCTCACCGGCGGCAGACGAGCAGTACTTC
CASSPAADEQYF
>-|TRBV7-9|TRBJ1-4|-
TGTGCCAGCAGCTCTGCAACTAATGAAAAACTGTTTTTT
CASSSATNEKLFF
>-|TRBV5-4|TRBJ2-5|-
TGTGCCAGCACCCATGGGACCGCGGTTGAGACCCAGTACTTC
CASTHGTAVETQYF
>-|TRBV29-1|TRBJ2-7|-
TGCAGCGTGGAACAGGGTAGCTACGAGCAGTACTTC
CSVEQGSYEQYF
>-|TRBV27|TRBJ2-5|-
TGTGCCAGCAGTCCCCATGGTTTGGAGACCCAGTACTTC
CASSPHGLETQYF
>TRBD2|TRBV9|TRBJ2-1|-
TGTGCCAGCAGCGTAGATGGGCGGGAGGCAGCATACAATGAGCAGTTCTTC
CASSVDGREAAYNEQFF
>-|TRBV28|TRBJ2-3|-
TGTGCCAGCAGTATCCCACCAAATACGCAGTATTTT
CASSIPPNTQYF
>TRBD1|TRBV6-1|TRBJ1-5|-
TGTGCCAGCAGTGAAACAGGGGGAAGGCAGCCCCAGCATTTT
CASSETGGRQPQHF
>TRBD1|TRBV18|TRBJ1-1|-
TGTGCCAGCTCGGTAAAACAGGGGGCGGCCTCTGAAGCTTTCTTT
CASSVKQGAASEAFF
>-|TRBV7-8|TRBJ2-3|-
TGTGCCAGCAGCTTAGTAGGGATCCCAGATACGCAGTATTTT
CASSLVGIPDTQYF
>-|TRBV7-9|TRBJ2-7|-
TGTGCCAGCAGCACTAGAGGGATTTACGAGCAGTACTTC
CASSTRGIYEQYF
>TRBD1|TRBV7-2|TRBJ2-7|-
TGTGCCAGCAGCTTGGGACAGGGAGATTACTACGAGCAGTACTTC
CASSLGQGDYYEQYF
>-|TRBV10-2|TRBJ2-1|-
TGCGCCAGCAGTGTGCGCGGGACCTGGGGAGAGCAGTTCTTC
CASSVRGTWGEQFF
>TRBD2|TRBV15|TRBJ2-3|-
TGTGCCACCAGCAGAGATCGTCCGGCGGGAGGGGGCGTTGATACGCAGTATTTT
CATSRDRPAGGGVDTQYF
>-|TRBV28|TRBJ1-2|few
TGTGCCAGCAGCAAAGCTGGGGTCGGGGGCTACACCTTC
CASSKAGVGGYTF
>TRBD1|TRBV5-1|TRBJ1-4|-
TGCGCCAGCAGCCTCAATGGACAGGGAGGTGAAAAACTGTTTTTT
CASSLNGQGGEKLFF
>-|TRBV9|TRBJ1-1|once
TGTGCCAGCAGCGTAGTAACAGGGAACACTGAAGCTTTCTTT
CASSVVTGNTEAFF
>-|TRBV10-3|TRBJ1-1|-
TGTGCCACTCATTCCTTTGGGGGCACTGAAGCTTTCTTT
CATHSFGGTEAFF
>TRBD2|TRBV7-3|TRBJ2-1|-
TGTGCCAGCAGCTTAGCGGGAGCGGTTCATGAGCAGTTCTTC
CASSLAGAVHEQFF
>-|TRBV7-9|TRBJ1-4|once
TGTGCCAGCAGCTTCGCTATCTCAGAAAGTAATGAAAAACTGTTTTTT
CASSFAISESNEKLFF
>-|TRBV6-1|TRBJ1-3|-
TGTGCCAGCAGAACACTACTAAGCTCTGGAAACACCATATATTTT
CASRTLLSSGNTIYF
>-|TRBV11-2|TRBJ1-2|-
TGTGCCAGCAGCTTAGGGGGCCACTATGGCTACACCTTC
CASSLGGHYGYTF
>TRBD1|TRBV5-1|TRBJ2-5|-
TGCGCCAGCAGCTGGGACAGGAGAGAGACCCAGTACTTC
CASSWDRRETQYF
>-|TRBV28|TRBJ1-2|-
TGTGCCAGCAGTCGACTAAACTATGGCTACACCTTC
CASSRLNYGYTF
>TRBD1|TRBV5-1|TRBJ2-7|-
TGCGCCAGCAGCACCTTGGACAGGGGGCTCTACGAGCAGTACTTC
CASSTLDRGLYEQYF
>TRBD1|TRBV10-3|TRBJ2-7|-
TGTGCCATCAGCCGGACAGGGATCCCCTACGAGCAGTACTTC
CAISRTGIPYEQYF
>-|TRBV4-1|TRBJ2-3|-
TGCGCCAGCAGCCAAGAATCGAGGGTTAGCACAGATACGCAGTATTTT
CASSQESRVSTDTQYF
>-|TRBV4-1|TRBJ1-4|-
TGCGCCAGCAGCCAAGTGGGGGGTGTTGAAAAACTGTTTTTT
CASSQVGGVEKLFF
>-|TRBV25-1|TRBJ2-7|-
TGTGCCAGCAGTTTTTTTCGCCGGACCAGGGGCTACGAGCAGTACTTC
CASSFFRRTRGYEQYF
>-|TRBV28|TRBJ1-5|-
TGTGCCAGCACCCGGACAGCGGGGTGGCAGCCCCAGCATTTT
CASTRTAGWQPQHF
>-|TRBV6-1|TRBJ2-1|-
TGTGCCAGCACCCTAAAACGGTCCGAGTTCTTC
CASTLKRSEFF
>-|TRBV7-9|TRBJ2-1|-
TGTGCCAGCAGATCTAGCCCCAAGGGCAGCTCCTACAATGAGCAGTTCTTC
CASRSSPKGSSYNEQFF
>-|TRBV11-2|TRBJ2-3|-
TGTGCCAGCACCCGGGCCGTTGGAGATACGCAGTATTTT
CASTRAVGDTQYF
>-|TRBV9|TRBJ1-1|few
TGTGCCAGCAGCCCCTACAAGAACACTGAAGCTTTCTTT
CASSPYKNTEAFF
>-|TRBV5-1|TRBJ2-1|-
TGCGCCAGCAGCTTGAATCGTAGGGATGAGCAGTTCTTC
CASSLNRRDEQFF
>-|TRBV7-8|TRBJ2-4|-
TGTGCCAGCAGCTTAGGAGTTAATTCTCGGCTAGCCAAAAACATTCAGTACTTC
CASSLGVNSRLAKNIQYF
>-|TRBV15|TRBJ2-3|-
TGTGCCACCAGCAGATTTTCCACAGATACGCAGTATTTT
CATSRFSTDTQYF
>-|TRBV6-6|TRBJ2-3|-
TGTGCCAGCAGTTTTGGGGACTCGTACTACACAGATACGCAGTATTTT
CASSFGDSYYTDTQYF
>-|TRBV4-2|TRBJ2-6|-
TGTGCCAGCAGCGACAGGTTACAAAGTCGGGCCAACGTCCTGACTTTC
CASSDRLQSRANVLTF
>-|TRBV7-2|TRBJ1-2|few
TGTGCCAGCAGCTTAGGGCAGCAAATCTATGGCTACACCTTC
CASSLGQQIYGYTF
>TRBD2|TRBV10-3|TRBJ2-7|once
TGTGCCATCAGCCTACTAGCGGGAGAACGAAGAGAGCAGTACTTC
CAISLLAGERREQYF
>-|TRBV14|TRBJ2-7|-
TGTGCCAGCAGCCAACACTACGAGCAGTACTTC
CASSQHYEQYF
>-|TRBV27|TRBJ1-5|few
TGTGCCAGCAGTCCGGCGAGGGACAATCAGCCCCAGCATTTT
CASSPARDNQPQHF
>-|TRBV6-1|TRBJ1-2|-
TGTGCCAGCAGAGATAACACTTGGAGTGGCTACACCTTC
CASRDNTWSGYTF
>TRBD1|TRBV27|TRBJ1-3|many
TGTGCCAGCGGGGACAGGAGAAACACCATATATTTT
CASGDRRNTIYF